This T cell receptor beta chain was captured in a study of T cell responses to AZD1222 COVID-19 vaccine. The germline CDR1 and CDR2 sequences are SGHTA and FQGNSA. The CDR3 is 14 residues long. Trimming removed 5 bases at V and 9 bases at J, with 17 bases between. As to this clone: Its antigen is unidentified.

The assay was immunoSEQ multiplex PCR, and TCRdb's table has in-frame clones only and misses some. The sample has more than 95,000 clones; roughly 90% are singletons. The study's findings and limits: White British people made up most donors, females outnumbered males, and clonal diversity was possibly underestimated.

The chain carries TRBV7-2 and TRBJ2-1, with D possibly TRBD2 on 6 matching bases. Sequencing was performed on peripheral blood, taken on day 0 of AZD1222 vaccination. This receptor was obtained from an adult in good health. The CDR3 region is CASSGLPGDGEQFF. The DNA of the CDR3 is TGTGCCAGCAGCGGTTTACCGGGAGATGGTGAGCAGTTCTTC. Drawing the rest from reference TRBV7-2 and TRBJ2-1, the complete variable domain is GAGVSQSPSNKVTEKGKDVELRCDPISGHTALYWYRQSLGQGLEFLIYFQGNSAPDKSGLPSDRFSAERTGGSVSTLTIQRTQQEDSAVYLCASSGLPGDGEQFFGPGTRLTVL.